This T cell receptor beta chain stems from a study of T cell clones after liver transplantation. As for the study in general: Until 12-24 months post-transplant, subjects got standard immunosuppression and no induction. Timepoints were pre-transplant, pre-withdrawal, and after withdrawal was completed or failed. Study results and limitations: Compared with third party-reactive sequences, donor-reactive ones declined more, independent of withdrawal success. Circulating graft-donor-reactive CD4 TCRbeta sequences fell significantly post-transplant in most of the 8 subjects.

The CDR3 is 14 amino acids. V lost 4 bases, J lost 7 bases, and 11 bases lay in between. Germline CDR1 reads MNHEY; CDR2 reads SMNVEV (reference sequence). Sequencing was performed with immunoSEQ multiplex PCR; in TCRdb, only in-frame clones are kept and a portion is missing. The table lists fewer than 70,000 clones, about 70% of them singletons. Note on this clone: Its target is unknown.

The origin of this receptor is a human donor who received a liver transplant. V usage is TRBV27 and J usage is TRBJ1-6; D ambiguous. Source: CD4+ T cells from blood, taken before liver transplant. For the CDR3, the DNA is TGTGCCAGCAGTTCCGGACTGTTAAATTCACCCCTCCACTTT. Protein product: CASSSGLLNSPLHF.